This T cell receptor beta chain was sequenced in a study of a mutant IDH1 vaccine in newly diagnosed glioma. Study information: Once 4-6 weeks had passed after radiotherapy alone, vaccination started, or it started with temozolomide cycles. Patients arrived already treated with radiotherapy, temozolomide, or both, most having had both.

The CDR3 is 14 residues long. V lost 0 bases and J 3 bases, leaving 9 bases between the germline ends. The germline V gene has CDR1 KGHSH and CDR2 LQKENI. Turning to this clone: Its target is not known.

Specified time point: week 11, during vaccination. What each vaccine dose contained was 300 ug of mutant IDH1 20-mer peptide, accompanied by topical imiquimod. New WHO grade 3 or 4 IDH1-mutant, ATRX-lost astrocytomas were present in all donors. Method: immunoSEQ multiplex PCR; TCRdb's copy keeps in-frame clones and lacks some. The sample includes about 64,000 clones, approximately 84% of them seen just once. Sequencing was performed on PBMCs, taken from a glioma patient whose treatment included an IDH1 peptide vaccine. The receptor's source is a woman aged 45 to 65 with glioma. V usage is TRBV18 and J usage is TRBJ2-7; no reliable D call. The CDR3 spells CASSPPLHYYEQYF. The CDR3 nucleotides are TGTGCCAGCTCACCACCTCTACACTACTACGAGCAGTACTTC.